This TCR beta chain was recorded in a study of beta chain features in type 1 diabetes. Whole-study findings and limits: TCRB repertoires of naive, central memory and Treg cells appeared more similar among patients than among healthy donors. Moderately but significantly shorter TCRB CDR3s were found in Type 1 diabetes patients in all four CD4+ subsets. Type 1 diabetes patients showed fewer insertions and more deletions at VDJ junctions.

The CDR3 length is 15 residues. V dropped 1 base and J dropped 0 bases, with 10 bases sitting between them. CDR1 SGHTA and CDR2 FQGNSA come from the germline V gene. Roughly 110 mL of blood, on average, came from one heparinised draw per donor. Every bit of the isolated RNA underwent reverse transcription, so sequencing read expressed TCRB transcripts. Method: immunoSEQ multiplex PCR; TCRdb's copy keeps in-frame clones and lacks some. The table has some 900,000 clones, roughly a sixth seen once. Of note for this clone: Antigen specificity is unknown.

The sample comprised naive CD4+ T cells from blood. The clonotype originates from a woman between 18 and 30 years old in good health. The chain carries TRBV7-2 and TRBJ2-7; weak D call: TRBD1 (5 bases). CDR3 DNA: TGTGCCAGCAGCTTAGATCCCAGGGCCTCCTACGAGCAGTACTTC. Translating it yields CASSLDPRASYEQYF. Full variable domain (missing parts from reference TRBV7-2 and TRBJ2-7): GAGVSQSPSNKVTEKGKDVELRCDPISGHTALYWYRQSLGQGLEFLIYFQGNSAPDKSGLPSDRFSAERTGGSVSTLTIQRTQQEDSAVYLCASSLDPRASYEQYFGPGTRLTVT.